This entry features one T cell receptor beta chain sequence. Antigen specificity is unknown. This same CDR3 is encoded by further DNA sequences in the sample. TCRdb's copy holds only in-frame clones and misses some; the assay was immunoSEQ multiplex PCR. Of more than 60,000 clones listed, 93% were seen once; the top ten hold approximately 5.3%. The data stem from a study of siplizumab effects on memory and regulatory T cells. V lost 8 bases to trimming and J lost 1 base; unmatched junction nucleotides: 1. The CDR3 is 12 amino acids. Germline CDR1 and CDR2: LNHDA and SQIVND (reference sequence). Broader study findings: Confirmation that proliferating Tregs from siplizumab cultures had suppressive function was not obtained.

This clonotype was sampled from a human donor in good health. J is TRBJ1-1 and V is TRBV19; 7 bases agree with TRBD1. Sequences were obtained from CD8+ T cells sorted from blood. Here the CDR3 DNA reads TGTGCCAGTTGGACAGGGAACACTGAAGCTTTCTTT. Its translation is CASWTGNTEAFF.